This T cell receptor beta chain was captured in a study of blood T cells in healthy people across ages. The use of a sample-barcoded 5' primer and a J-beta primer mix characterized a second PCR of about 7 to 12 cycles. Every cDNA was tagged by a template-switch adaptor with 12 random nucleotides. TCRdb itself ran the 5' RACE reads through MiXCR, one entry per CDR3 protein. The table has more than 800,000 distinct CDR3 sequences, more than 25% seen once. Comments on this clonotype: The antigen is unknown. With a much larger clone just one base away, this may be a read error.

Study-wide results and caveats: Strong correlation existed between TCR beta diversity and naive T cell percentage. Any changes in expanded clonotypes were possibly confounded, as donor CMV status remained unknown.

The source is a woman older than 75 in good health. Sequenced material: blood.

CDR3 in DNA: TGTGCCAGCAGCTTAGGGGGACCCGTTTATGAGCAGTACTTC. Amino acid sequence: CASSLGGPVYEQYF. The chain is built from TRBV7-2 and TRBJ2-5; either TRBD1 or TRBD2 may supply D (5 bases each). CDR1 is SGHTA and CDR2 is FQGNSA in the germline V gene. The CDR3 has 14 residues. Trimming pared 1 base from V and 11 bases from J, leaving 17 bases between.